This entry concerns a single TCR beta chain. This clonotype has a count of ten or more. The antigen it recognizes is unknown. It has no much larger one-base neighbor in the sample; base qualities were not kept. This entry comes from a study of spatial heterogeneity in lung cancer (dated by TCRdb to the late 2010s). Describing the broader study: More beta-chain than alpha-chain transcripts were consistently detected, likely reflecting higher beta-chain transcript abundance. Nonsynonymous mutation counts, determined by whole-exome sequencing of tumor tissue, were related to TCR repertoire features. In the raw uncorrected reads, each unique combination of TCR and UMI appeared more than ten times on average. The study quantitatively compared TCR alpha and beta repertoires across multiple tumor regions, matched nontumor lung and blood in non-small cell lung cancer. Both alpha and beta chains were TCR-sequenced in samples taken at surgery, namely 220 tumor regions, around 70 matched nontumor lung samples and about 52 PBMC samples. What the authors observed across the whole study: Additional single-cell paired TCR alpha and beta sequencing was considered necessary to confirm, at a functional level, the hypothesis that regional TCRs recognize regional mutations. Ubiquitous expanded tumor TCRs were detected in blood more often at tumor resection than at routine follow-up.

Looking up the germline V gene (reference sequence) yields CDR1 GTSNPN and CDR2 SVGIG. From the cysteine up to the phenylalanine, the CDR3 has a length of 12 residues. Of all the DNA, just the CDR3 is kept, 36 bases in frame from base 1. Trimming removed 5 bases from V and 5 bases from J, leaving 10 bases between the germline ends. Library method: 5' RACE. The sequencing machine was a NextSeq 500. In the TCR library protocol, a unique molecular identifier was attached to each TCR cDNA molecule so that PCR and sequencing errors could be corrected. As for the original processing: Decombinator tools were used for TCR identification, UMI-based error correction and CDR3 extraction. TCRs above a frequency of 2 per 1,000, corresponding to the top 1% of the tumor frequency distribution, were defined as expanded. Each repertoire was subsampled 100 times to 5,000 TCRs, after which Renyi diversity was computed with the R vegan package. CDR3 similarity networks were constructed using string-kernel similarity of amino acid triplets, with links drawn between CDR3s whose pairwise similarity was above 0.82. The public reads were reprocessed in TCRdb via fastp at Q25 and MiXCR, keeping in-frame beta chains. One record per CDR3 amino acid sequence lists the most common genes and DNA. The V and J calls shown here were made by TCRdb, not taken from the authors' results. Here the sample has some 21,000 distinct CDR3 sequences; about 4.7% occur a single time. 7% to 8.5% of the sample is taken by the ten largest.

The sample's time point label, decoded: sample taken at primary tumor resection. For TCR sequencing, whole RNA was extracted from tumor and nontumor lung tissue, or from cryopreserved PBMC samples, and no cell sorting was done. The donors were some 72 patients from the lung TRACERx cohort who had early-stage, untreated non-small cell lung cancer. Patients were selected for TCR sequencing only if sufficient RNA was available from at least two tumor regions. This clonotype was sampled from a male donor with early-stage non-small cell lung cancer. The sample in question was PBMCs, obtained at surgery. The sequence is built from TRBV30 and TRBJ2-1, with a weak D call of TRBD2 (6 bases match). This receptor has the CDR3 CAWGGLNNEQFF. In nucleotide form, the sequence is TGTGCCTGGGGGGGACTCAACAATGAGCAGTTCTTC.